One T cell receptor beta chain is described in this entry. What it binds is not known. This sample was taken from a study of molecular identifiers for immune sequencing clone quantification. Study summary: The replicate experiment used RNA from roughly 18,000 or 92,000 naive CD8 cells. This RNA was split into five aliquots, and four of them were sequenced.

Trimming removed 3 bases from V and 0 bases from J, with 18 bases in between. From germline, CDR1 is LNHDA and CDR2 SQIVND (reference sequence). There are 17 residues in the CDR3. Study conclusions and caveats: Whereas naive cells kept under 1% of molecules in clones above 20 RNA copies, such clones held over 98% in effectors.

TCRdb reprocessed the PCR reads via MiXCR and lists one record per CDR3 protein. The sample consists of 400,000 to 600,000 distinct CDR3 sequences, roughly 24% of them appearing once. This clonotype was sampled from a human donor in good health. Some libraries in this study had Jurkat cell RNA spiked in. The specimen was naive CD8+ T cells from blood, with Jurkat cell RNA spiked in. Documented subset: FACS-sorted CD8+CD4-CCR7+CD45RA+ naive T cells. This chain connects TRBV19 to TRBJ2-7; D is perhaps TRBD2 (5 bases). Here the CDR3 DNA reads TGTGCCAGTAGTATTCGCGCCCCCGGGGATTACTCCTACGAGCAGTACTTC. The encoded protein is CASSIRAPGDYSYEQYF.